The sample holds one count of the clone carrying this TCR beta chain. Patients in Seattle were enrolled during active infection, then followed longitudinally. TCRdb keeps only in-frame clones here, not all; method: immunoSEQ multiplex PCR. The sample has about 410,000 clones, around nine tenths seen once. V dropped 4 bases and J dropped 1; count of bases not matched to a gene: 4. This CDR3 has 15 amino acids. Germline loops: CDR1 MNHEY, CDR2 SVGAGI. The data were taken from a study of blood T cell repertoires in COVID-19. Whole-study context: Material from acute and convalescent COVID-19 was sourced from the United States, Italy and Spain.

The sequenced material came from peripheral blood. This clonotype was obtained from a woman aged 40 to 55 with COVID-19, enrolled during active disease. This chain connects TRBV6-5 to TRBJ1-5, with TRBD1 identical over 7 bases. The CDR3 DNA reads TGTGCCAGCAGTTCCACAGGGGACAGCAATCAGCCCCAGCATTTT. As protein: CASSSTGDSNQPQHF.